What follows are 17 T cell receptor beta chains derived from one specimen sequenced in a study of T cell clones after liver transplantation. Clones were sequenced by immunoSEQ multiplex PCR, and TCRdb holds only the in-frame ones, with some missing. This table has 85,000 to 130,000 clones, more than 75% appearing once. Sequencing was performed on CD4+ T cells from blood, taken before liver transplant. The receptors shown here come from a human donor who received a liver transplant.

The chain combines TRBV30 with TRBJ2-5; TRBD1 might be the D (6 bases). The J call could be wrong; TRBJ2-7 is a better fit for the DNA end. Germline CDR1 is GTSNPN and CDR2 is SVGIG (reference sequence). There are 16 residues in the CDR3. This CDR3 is CAWISRWGTQSYEQYF. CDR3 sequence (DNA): TGTGCCTGGATTAGCCGGTGGGGGACACAATCCTACGAGCAGTACTTC.

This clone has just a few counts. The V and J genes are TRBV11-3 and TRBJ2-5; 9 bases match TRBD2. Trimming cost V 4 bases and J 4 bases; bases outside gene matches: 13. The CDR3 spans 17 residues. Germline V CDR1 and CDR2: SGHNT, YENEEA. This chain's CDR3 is CASSSTLRRGGPETQYF. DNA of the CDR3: TGTGCCAGCAGCTCAACTCTCCGGCGGGGGGGCCCAGAGACCCAGTACTTC. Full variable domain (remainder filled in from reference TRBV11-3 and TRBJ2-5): EAGVVQSPRYKIIEKKQPVAFWCNPISGHNTLYWYLQNLGQGPELLIRYENEEAVDDSQLPKDRFSAERLKGVDSTLKIQPAELGDSAVYLCASSSTLRRGGPETQYFGPGTRLLVL.

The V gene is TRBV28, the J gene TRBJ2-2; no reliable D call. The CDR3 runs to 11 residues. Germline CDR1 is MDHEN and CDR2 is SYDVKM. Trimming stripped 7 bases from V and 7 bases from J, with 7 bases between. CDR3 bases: TGTGCCAGCAACTCTTACGGGGAGCTGTTTTTT. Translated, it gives CASNSYGELFF.

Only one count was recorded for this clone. DNA of the CDR3: TGTGCCAGTAGTATAGATCTTTCCTACGAGCAGTACTTC. Protein: CASSIDLSYEQYF. The rearrangement uses TRBV19 and TRBJ2-7, with D hard to call. CDR3 length equals 13 residues. V dropped 0 bases and J dropped 1 base, with 4 bases sitting between them. The germline V gene encodes CDR1 LNHDA and CDR2 SQIVND (reference sequence). Filled out from reference TRBV19 and TRBJ2-7, the complete variable domain reads DGGITQSPKYLFRKEGQNVTLSCEQNLNHDAMYWYRQDPGQGLRLIYYSQIVNDFQKGDIAEGYSVSREKKESFPLTVTSAQKNPTAFYLCASSIDLSYEQYFGPGTRLTVT.

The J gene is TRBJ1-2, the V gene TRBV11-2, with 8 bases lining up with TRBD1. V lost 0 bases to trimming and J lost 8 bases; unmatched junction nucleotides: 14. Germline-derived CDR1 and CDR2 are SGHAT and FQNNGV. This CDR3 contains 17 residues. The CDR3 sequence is CASSLELGTGPGRGYTF. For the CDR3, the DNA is TGTGCCAGCAGCTTAGAGTTGGGGACAGGCCCCGGTCGGGGCTACACCTTC.

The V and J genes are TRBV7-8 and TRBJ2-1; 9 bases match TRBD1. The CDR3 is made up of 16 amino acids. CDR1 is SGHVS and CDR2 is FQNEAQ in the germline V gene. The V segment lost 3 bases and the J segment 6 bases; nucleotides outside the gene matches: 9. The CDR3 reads CASSFAGTGPTNEQFF. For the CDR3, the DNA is TGTGCCAGCAGCTTTGCCGGGACAGGGCCGACCAATGAGCAGTTCTTC. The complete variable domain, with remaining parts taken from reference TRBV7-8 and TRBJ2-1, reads GAGVSQSPRYKVAKRGQDVALRCDPISGHVSLFWYQQALGQGPEFLTYFQNEAQLDKSGLPSDRFFAERPEGSVSTLKIQRTQQEDSAVYLCASSFAGTGPTNEQFFGPGTRLTVL.

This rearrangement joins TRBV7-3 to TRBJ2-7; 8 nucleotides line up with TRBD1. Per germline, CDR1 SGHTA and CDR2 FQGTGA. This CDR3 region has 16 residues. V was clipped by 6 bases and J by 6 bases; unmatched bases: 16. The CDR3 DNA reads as TGTGCCAGCAGTAGAGATGGGGCAGGGGGCATATCCGAGCAGTACTTC. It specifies CASSRDGAGGISEQYF. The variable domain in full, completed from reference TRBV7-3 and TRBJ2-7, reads GAGVSQTPSNKVTEKGKYVELRCDPISGHTALYWYRQSLGQGPEFLIYFQGTGAADDSGLPNDRFFAVRPEGSVSTLKIQRTERGDSAVYLCASSRDGAGGISEQYFGPGTRLTVT.

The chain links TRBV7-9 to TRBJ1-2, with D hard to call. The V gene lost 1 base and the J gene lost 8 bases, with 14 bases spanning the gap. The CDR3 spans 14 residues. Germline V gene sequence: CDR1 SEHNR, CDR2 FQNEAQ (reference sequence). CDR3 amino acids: CASSLVRPDPGYTF. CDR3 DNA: TGTGCCAGCAGCTTAGTCCGGCCCGACCCAGGCTACACCTTC.

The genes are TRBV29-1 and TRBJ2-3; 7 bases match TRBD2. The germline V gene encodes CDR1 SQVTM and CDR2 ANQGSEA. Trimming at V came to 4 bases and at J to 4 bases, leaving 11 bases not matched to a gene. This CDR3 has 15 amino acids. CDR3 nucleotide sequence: TGCAGCGTTGTCTTTTGGCGGGAGTTCGCAGATACGCAGTATTTT. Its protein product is CSVVFWREFADTQYF.

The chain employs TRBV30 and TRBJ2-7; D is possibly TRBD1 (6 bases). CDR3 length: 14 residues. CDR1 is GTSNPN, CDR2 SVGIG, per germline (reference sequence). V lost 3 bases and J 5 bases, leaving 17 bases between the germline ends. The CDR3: CAWRAQAGENEQYF. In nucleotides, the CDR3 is TGTGCCTGGAGGGCCCAGGCAGGGGAAAACGAGCAGTACTTC.

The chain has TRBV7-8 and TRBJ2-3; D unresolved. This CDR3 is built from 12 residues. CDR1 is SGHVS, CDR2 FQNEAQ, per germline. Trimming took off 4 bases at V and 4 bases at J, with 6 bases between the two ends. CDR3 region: CASSSYSDTQYF. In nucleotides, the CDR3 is TGTGCCAGCAGCTCGTATTCAGATACGCAGTATTTT.

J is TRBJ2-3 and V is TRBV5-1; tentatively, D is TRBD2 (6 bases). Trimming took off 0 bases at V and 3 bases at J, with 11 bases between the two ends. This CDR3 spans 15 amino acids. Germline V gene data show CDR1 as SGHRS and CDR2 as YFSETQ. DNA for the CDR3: TGCGCCAGCAGCTTGGACGGGAGAATTACAGATACGCAGTATTTT. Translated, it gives CASSLDGRITDTQYF.

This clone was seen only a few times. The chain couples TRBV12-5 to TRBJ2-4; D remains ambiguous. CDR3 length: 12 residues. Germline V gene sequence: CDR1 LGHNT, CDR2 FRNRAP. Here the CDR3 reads CATSLSKNIQYF. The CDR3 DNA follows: TGTGCAACGTCCCTTTCCAAAAACATTCAGTACTTC.

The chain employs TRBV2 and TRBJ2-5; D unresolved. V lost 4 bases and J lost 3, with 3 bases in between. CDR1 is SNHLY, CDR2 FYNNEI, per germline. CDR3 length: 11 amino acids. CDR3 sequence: CASSVEETQYF. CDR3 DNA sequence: TGTGCCAGCAGTGTCGAAGAGACCCAGTACTTC. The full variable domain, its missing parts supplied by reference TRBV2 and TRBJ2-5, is EPEVTQTPSHQVTQMGQEVILRCVPISNHLYFYWYRQILGQKVEFLVSFYNNEISEKSEIFDDQFSVERPDGSNFTLKIRSTKLEDSAMYFCASSVEETQYFGPGTRLLVL.

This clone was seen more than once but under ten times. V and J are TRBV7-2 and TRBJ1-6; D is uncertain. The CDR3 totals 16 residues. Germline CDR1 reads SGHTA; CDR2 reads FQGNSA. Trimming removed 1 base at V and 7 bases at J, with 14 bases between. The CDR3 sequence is CASSLVMGAGNSPLHF. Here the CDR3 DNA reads TGTGCCAGCAGCTTAGTTATGGGCGCGGGGAATTCACCCCTCCACTTT.

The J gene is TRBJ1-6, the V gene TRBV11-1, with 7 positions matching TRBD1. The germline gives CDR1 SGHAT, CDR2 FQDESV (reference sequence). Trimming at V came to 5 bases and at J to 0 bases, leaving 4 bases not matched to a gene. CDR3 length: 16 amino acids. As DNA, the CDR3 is TGTGCCAGCAGCGATCGGACAGGCTCCTATAATTCACCCCTCCACTTT. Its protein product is CASSDRTGSYNSPLHF.

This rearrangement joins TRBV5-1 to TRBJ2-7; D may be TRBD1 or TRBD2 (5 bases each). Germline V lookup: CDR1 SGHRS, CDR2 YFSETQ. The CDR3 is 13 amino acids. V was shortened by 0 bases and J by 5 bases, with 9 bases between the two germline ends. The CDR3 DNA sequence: TGCGCCAGCAGCTTGGCGGGGACCAACGAGCAGTACTTC. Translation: CASSLAGTNEQYF. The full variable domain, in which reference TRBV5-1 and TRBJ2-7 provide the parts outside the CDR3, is KAGVTQTPRYLIKTRGQQVTLSCSPISGHRSVSWYQQTPGQGLQFLFEYFSETQRNKGNFPGRFSGRQFSNSRSEMNVSTLELGDSALYLCASSLAGTNEQYFGPGTRLTVT.